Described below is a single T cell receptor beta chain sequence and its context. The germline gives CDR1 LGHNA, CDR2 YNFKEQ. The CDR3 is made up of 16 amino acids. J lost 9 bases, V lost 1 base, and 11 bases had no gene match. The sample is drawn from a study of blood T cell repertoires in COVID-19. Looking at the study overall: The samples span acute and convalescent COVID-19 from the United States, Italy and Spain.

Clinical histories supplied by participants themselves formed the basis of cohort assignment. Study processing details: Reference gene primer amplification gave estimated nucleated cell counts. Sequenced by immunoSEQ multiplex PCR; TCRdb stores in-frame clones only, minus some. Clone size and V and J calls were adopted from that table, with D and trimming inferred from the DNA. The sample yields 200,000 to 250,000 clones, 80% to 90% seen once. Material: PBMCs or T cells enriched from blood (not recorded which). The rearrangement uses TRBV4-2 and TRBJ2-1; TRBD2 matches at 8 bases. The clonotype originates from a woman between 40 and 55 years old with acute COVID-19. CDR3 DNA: TGTGCCAGCAGCCAAGCCCTAGCGGGTCTAACGGGTGAGCAGTTCTTC. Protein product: CASSQALAGLTGEQFF.